These 22 T cell receptor beta chains share one sample of origin, sequenced in a study of T cell repertoires in cytomegalovirus infection (dated by TCRdb to between 2018 and 2020). Reads for this sample came from an Illumina HiSeq 1500. Starting from the raw public reads, TCRdb applied fastp trimming at Q25, assembled clones with MiXCR and retained in-frame beta chains. Each entry is one CDR3 protein sequence, shown with its most common DNA and genes. In all, the sample holds more than 650,000 distinct CDR3 sequences, and roughly 36% of those were seen once. Around 2.8% of the sample belongs to the ten largest clones. The sequencing sample was made of PBMCs. The receptors were gathered from a human donor in good health (CMV status not recorded). Some clones in this sample may be carry-over from other donors' samples.

This rearrangement joins TRBV25-1 to TRBJ2-1; 7 bases agree with TRBD2. V lost 2 bases, J lost 9 bases, and 7 bases stayed unmatched. The CDR3 has 14 amino acids. CDR1 and CDR2 (germline): MGHDK, SYGVNS. In DNA form, the CDR3 reads TGTGCCAGCAGTGAAGCGGGAGTGTCCGGTGAGCAGTTCTTC. Translated, it gives CASSEAGVSGEQFF.

This clonotype has just a few counts. The rearrangement joins TRBV6-4 to TRBJ2-2; D ambiguous. Trimming removed 3 bases at V and 2 bases at J, with 4 bases between. The length of the CDR3 is 13 residues. Germline assignment: CDR1 MRHNA and CDR2 SNTAGT. CDR3 sequence reads: CASSETNTGELFF. The CDR3, as DNA: TGTGCCAGCAGTGAGACTAACACCGGGGAGCTGTTTTTT.

This clonotype was observed once. A much larger clone sits a single nucleotide away, making a read error possible. The gene calls are TRBV7-9 and TRBJ2-1, with 7 bases lining up with TRBD1. The CDR3 is 15 residues long. Germline CDR1 and CDR2: SEHNR and FQNEAQ (reference sequence). The CDR3 region has the DNA TGTGCCAGCAGCCACGACAGGGCGCTTTTCCATGAGCATTTCTTC. This encodes CASSHDRALFHEHFF.

The DNA of the CDR3 is TGTGCCAGCAGCCCCGGTTCGTGGGGGGGCGTTATCTTTGAGACCCAGTACTTC. This gives the protein CASSPGSWGGVIFETQYF. The V gene is TRBV11-2, the J gene TRBJ2-5; maybe TRBD2 (7 bases). The germline CDR1 and CDR2 sequences are SGHAT and FQNNGV. This CDR3 region has 18 residues. V lost 5 bases, J lost 5 bases, and 27 bases lay in between.

This chain uses TRBV12-3 or TRBV12-4 with TRBJ1-4, with a weak D call TRBD1 (6 bases). The CDR3 has 14 residues. Trimming took off 6 bases at V and 11 bases at J, with 19 bases between the two ends. Here the CDR3 reads CASRPGTQGRKLFF. In DNA form, the CDR3 reads TGTGCCAGCAGACCCGGGACACAGGGTCGGAAACTGTTTTTT.

This clonotype was counted between two and nine times. The gene calls are TRBV6-5 and TRBJ2-2; 11 nucleotides line up with TRBD2. This CDR3 comprises 16 residues. CDR1 and CDR2 from the germline V gene are MNHEY and SVGAGI. The trim removed 5 bases at V and 5 bases at J, leaving 7 bases unmatched. The CDR3 bases are TGTGCCAGCAGTAAATCCAGACTAGCGGGAACCGGGGAGCTGTTTTTT. Protein: CASSKSRLAGTGELFF.

The gene calls are TRBV20-1 and TRBJ1-1, with 7 positions matching TRBD1. Trimming at V came to 6 bases and at J to 5 bases, leaving 6 bases not matched to a gene. The CDR3 contains 12 residues. CDR1 is DFQATT, CDR2 SNEGSKA, per germline (reference sequence). Here the CDR3 DNA reads TGCAGTGCAAACAGGGGTAGGACTGAAGCTTTCTTT. Translating it yields CSANRGRTEAFF.

The gene calls are TRBV11-2 and TRBJ2-7; 9 bases fit TRBD2. After removal of 3 bases from V and 4 bases from J, the junction contained 7 bases not matched to a gene. The CDR3 runs to 15 residues. Germline V gene sequence: CDR1 SGHAT, CDR2 FQNNGV. Here the CDR3 DNA reads TGTGCCAGCAGCTTCGGAGCGGGAGGACGATACGAGCAGTACTTC. Its protein is CASSFGAGGRYEQYF.

In this sample, this clonotype turned up a few times. The chain recombines TRBV7-8 with TRBJ2-7, with D tentatively TRBD2 (5 bases). Trimming pared 1 base from V and 1 base from J, leaving 20 bases between. The CDR3 contains 18 residues. CDR1 is SGHVS, CDR2 FQNEAQ, per germline. The CDR3 protein is CASSLVAGNRPVSYEQYF. In nucleotides, the CDR3 is TGTGCCAGCAGCTTAGTTGCCGGGAACAGACCGGTTTCCTACGAGCAGTACTTC. Filled out from reference TRBV7-8 and TRBJ2-7, the complete variable domain reads GAGVSQSPRYKVAKRGQDVALRCDPISGHVSLFWYQQALGQGPEFLTYFQNEAQLDKSGLPSDRFFAERPEGSVSTLKIQRTQQEDSAVYLCASSLVAGNRPVSYEQYFGPGTRLTVT.

There are a few counts of this clonotype. The J gene is TRBJ1-5, the V gene TRBV28; tentatively, D is TRBD1 (5 bases). The CDR3 is 15 amino acids. V was clipped by 7 bases and J by 6 bases, with 19 bases between them. The germline V gene has CDR1 MDHEN and CDR2 SYDVKM. The CDR3 here is CASTQTSAGFQPQHF. In nucleotides, the CDR3 is TGTGCCAGCACCCAAACTTCGGCAGGGTTTCAGCCCCAGCATTTT. Complete variable domain (other parts from reference TRBV28 and TRBJ1-5): DVKVTQSSRYLVKRTGEKVFLECVQDMDHENMFWYRQDPGLGLRLIYFSYDVKMKEKGDIPEGYSVSREKKERFSLILESASTNQTSMYLCASTQTSAGFQPQHFGDGTRLSIL.

The chain couples TRBV7-3 to TRBJ2-5; D possibly uses TRBD1 or TRBD2 (6 bases each). Germline loops: CDR1 SGHTA, CDR2 FQGTGA. This CDR3 has 12 residues. Trimming took 4 bases from V and 4 from J, leaving 7 bases between them. The CDR3 is CASSWGAETQYF. The CDR3 region has the DNA TGTGCCAGCAGCTGGGGGGCAGAGACCCAGTACTTC.

V gene TRBV28 combines with J gene TRBJ1-1; D may be TRBD1 (5 bases). This CDR3 is built from 11 residues. Trimming pared 10 bases from V and 4 bases from J, leaving 10 bases between. CDR1 is MDHEN, CDR2 SYDVKM, per germline. CDR3 bases: TGTGCCACTAATGGGGGCACTGAAGCTTTCTTT. Its protein product is CATNGGTEAFF.

This chain connects TRBV5-1 to TRBJ2-5, with 7 nucleotides matching TRBD1. Germline CDR1 is SGHRS and CDR2 is YFSETQ. The CDR3 runs to 16 residues. V lost 0 bases to trimming and J lost 1 base; unmatched junction nucleotides: 6. CDR3 amino acids: CASSLAPTGPQETQYF. In DNA, the CDR3 is TGCGCCAGCAGCTTGGCTCCGACAGGGCCCCAAGAGACCCAGTACTTC.

This clonotype was seen more than once but under ten times. The rearrangement links TRBV7-3 to TRBJ2-3; 8 nucleotides match TRBD2. This CDR3 spans 18 amino acids. The germline gives CDR1 SGHTA, CDR2 FQGTGA. V shed 0 bases, J shed 1 base, and the junction held 9 bases outside the gene matches. CDR3 region: CASSLTSGGVFGTDTQYF. CDR3 bases: TGTGCCAGCAGCTTAACGAGCGGGGGAGTGTTTGGCACAGATACGCAGTATTTT.

The rearrangement joins TRBV28 to TRBJ2-5, with D maybe TRBD1 (6 bases). The V gene lost 5 bases and the J gene lost 1 base, with 17 bases spanning the gap. This CDR3 spans 16 amino acids. Germline V lookup: CDR1 MDHEN, CDR2 SYDVKM. As DNA, the CDR3 is TGTGCCAGCAGTCCCAGGACAGTTCCGTCCCAAGAGACCCAGTACTTC. Protein sequence: CASSPRTVPSQETQYF.

This clonotype was seen a single time. The V call is TRBV6-1, the J call TRBJ1-5; possibly TRBD1 for D (6 bases). The CDR3 has 17 amino acids. Germline CDR1 MNHNS, CDR2 SASEGT. The V gene lost 0 bases and the J gene lost 2 bases, with 14 bases spanning the gap. The CDR3 is CASSEADTGLGNQPQHF. The DNA for the CDR3 is TGTGCCAGCAGTGAAGCGGATACAGGGTTGGGCAATCAGCCCCAGCATTTT.

The DNA of the CDR3 is TGTGCCAGCAGCGTAGTCGACTCTGGGGCCAACGTCCTGACTTTC. Its protein product is CASSVVDSGANVLTF. The chain recombines TRBV9 with TRBJ2-6, with D unresolved. V lost 0 bases and J 0 bases, leaving 4 bases between the germline ends. Looked up from germline, CDR1 is SGDLS and CDR2 is YYNGEE. The CDR3 length is 15 residues.

The chain joins TRBV6-5 to TRBJ2-1; maybe TRBD1 (5 bases). From germline, CDR1 is MNHEY and CDR2 SVGAGI. V lost 2 bases to trimming and J lost 6 bases, with 8 bases between them. This CDR3 is 13 amino acids long. The CDR3 DNA is TGTGCCAGCAGTTACCCAGGGTTCAATGAGCAGTTCTTC. This translates into CASSYPGFNEQFF.

V is TRBV29-1 and J is TRBJ2-7, with 14 nucleotides matching TRBD2. Germline CDR1 and CDR2: SQVTM and ANQGSEA. V shed 5 bases, J shed 3 bases, and the junction held 9 bases outside the gene matches. The CDR3 runs 16 residues. The CDR3 reads CSVLFSTSGRVYEQYF. The CDR3 region has the DNA TGCAGCGTTCTGTTCTCGACTAGCGGGAGGGTCTACGAGCAGTACTTC.

The V call is TRBV27, the J call TRBJ1-1; 8 bases align to TRBD1. CDR1 and CDR2 (germline): MNHEY, SMNVEV (reference sequence). The length of the CDR3 is 15 residues. V was clipped by 0 bases and J by 5 bases; unmatched bases: 5. The DNA of the CDR3 is TGTGCCAGCAGTTTATCGTACAGGGGGTCGACTGAAGCTTTCTTT. Translated, it gives CASSLSYRGSTEAFF.

V usage is TRBV4-1 and J usage is TRBJ2-1, with TRBD2 as a possible D gene (6 bases). The CDR3 length is 15 residues. Germline-derived CDR1 and CDR2 are MGHRA and YSYEKL. Trimming left V 1 base short and J 9 bases short, with 16 bases between. DNA for the CDR3: TGCGCCAGCAGCCAAGCCGGGAGTATGCCCAGTGAGCAGTTCTTC. This sequence encodes CASSQAGSMPSEQFF.

The chain joins TRBV19 to TRBJ1-5, with 7 bases aligning to TRBD1. Germline-derived CDR1 and CDR2 are LNHDA and SQIVND (reference sequence). V lost 8 bases to trimming and J lost 0 bases; unmatched junction nucleotides: 7. The CDR3 is 15 residues long. CDR3 loop: CASRDSSYSNQPQHF. The CDR3 bases are TGTGCCAGTCGGGACAGCTCCTATAGCAATCAGCCCCAGCATTTT.